Here is one T cell receptor beta chain with its context. This sample is drawn from a study of blood T cell repertoires in COVID-19. Study context: Specimens from acute and convalescent COVID-19 originated in the United States, Italy and Spain.

The CDR3 has 15 residues. V shed 6 bases and J 3 bases; nucleotides not matched to a gene: 4. CDR1 is MNHEY and CDR2 is SVGAGI in the germline V gene. Method: immunoSEQ multiplex PCR; TCRdb's copy keeps in-frame clones and lacks some. The sample holds about 220,000 clones, less than 90% seen once. The specimen was PBMCs or T cells enriched from blood (not recorded which). This receptor was obtained from a woman aged 25 to 45 who had recovered from COVID-19. The chain links TRBV6-5 to TRBJ1-4, with TRBD1 identical over 10 bases. Written as DNA, the CDR3 is TGTGCCAGCAGAGACAGGGGGCAGGCTAATGAAAAACTGTTTTTT. It is translated as CASRDRGQANEKLFF.